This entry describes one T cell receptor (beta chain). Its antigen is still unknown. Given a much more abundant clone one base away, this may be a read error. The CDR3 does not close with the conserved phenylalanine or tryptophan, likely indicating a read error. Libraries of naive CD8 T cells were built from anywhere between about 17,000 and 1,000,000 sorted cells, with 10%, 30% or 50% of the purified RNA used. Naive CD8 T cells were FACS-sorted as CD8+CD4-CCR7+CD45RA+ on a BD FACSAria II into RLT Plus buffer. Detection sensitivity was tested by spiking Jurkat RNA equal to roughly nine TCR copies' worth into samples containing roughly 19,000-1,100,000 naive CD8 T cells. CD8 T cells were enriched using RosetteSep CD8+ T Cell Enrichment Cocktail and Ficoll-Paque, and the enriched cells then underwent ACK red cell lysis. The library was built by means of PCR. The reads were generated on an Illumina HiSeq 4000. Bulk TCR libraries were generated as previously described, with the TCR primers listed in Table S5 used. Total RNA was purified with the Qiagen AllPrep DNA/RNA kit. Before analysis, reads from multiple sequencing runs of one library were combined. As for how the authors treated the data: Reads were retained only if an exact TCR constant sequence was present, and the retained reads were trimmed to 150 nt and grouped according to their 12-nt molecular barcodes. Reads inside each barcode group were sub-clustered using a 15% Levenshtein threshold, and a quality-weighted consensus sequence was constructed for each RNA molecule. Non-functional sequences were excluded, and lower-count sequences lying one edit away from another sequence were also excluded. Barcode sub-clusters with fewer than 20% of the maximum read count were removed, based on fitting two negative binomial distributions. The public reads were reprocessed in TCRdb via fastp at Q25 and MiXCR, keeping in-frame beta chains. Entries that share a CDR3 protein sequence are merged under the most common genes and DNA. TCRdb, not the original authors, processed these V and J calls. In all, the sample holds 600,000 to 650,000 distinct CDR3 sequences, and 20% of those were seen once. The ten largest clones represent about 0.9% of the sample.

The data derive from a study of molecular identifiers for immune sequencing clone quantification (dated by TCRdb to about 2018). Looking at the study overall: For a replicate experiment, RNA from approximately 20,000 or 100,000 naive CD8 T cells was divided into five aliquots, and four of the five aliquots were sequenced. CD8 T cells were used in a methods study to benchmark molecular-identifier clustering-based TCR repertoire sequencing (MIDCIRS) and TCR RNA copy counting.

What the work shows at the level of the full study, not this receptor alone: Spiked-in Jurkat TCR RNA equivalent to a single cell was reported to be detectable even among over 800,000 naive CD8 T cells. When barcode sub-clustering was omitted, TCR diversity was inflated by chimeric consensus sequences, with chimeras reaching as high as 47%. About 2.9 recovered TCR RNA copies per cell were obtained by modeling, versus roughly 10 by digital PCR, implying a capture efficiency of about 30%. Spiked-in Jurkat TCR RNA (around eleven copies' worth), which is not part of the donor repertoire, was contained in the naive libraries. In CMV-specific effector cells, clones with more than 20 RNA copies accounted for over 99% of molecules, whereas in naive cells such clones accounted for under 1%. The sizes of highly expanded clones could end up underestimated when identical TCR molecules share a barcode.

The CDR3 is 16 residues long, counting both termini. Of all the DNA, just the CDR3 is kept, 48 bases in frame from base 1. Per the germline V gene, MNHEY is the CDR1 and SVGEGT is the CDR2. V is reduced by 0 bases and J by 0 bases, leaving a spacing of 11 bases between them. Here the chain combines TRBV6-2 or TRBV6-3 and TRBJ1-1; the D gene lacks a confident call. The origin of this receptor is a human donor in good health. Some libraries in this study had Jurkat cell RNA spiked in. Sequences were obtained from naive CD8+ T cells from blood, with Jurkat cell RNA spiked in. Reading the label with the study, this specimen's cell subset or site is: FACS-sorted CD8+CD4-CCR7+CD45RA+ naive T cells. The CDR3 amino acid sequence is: CASSYSRADLNTEAFS. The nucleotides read TGTGCCAGCAGTTACTCGAGGGCAGACCTGAACACTGAAGCTTTCTCT.